This TCR beta chain was identified during a study of blood T cells in healthy people across ages. Study findings and constraints: Diversity of TCR beta correlated strongly with naive T cell percentage. Naive CD4+ cell counts and diversity both ran higher in long-lived than in aged donors.

The authors ran a second PCR of roughly 6 to 12 cycles using a sample-barcoded 5' primer and a J-beta primer mix. The template-switch adaptor was a 5' adaptor with 12 random nucleotides. It tagged each cDNA molecule. Every sample gave at least 2.5 million paired-end reads containing CDR3. MiXCR, run by TCRdb on the 5' RACE reads, gives a single entry per CDR3 protein. In the table there are 550,000 to 750,000 distinct CDR3 sequences, more than 20% of which are singletons. Germline assignment: CDR1 SGHAT and CDR2 FQNNGV. Trimming cost V 3 bases and J 9 bases, with 12 bases left between them. The CDR3 is 14 amino acids. With respect to this clonotype: No antigen is known for it.

This TCR derives from a man between 65 and 80 years old in good health. The sequencing sample was made of blood. The rearrangement joins TRBV11-2 to TRBJ1-6; tentative D call: TRBD1 (5 bases). The CDR3 is CASSFGARGSPLHF. The DNA of the CDR3 is TGTGCCAGCAGCTTTGGGGCACGGGGTTCACCCCTCCACTTT.